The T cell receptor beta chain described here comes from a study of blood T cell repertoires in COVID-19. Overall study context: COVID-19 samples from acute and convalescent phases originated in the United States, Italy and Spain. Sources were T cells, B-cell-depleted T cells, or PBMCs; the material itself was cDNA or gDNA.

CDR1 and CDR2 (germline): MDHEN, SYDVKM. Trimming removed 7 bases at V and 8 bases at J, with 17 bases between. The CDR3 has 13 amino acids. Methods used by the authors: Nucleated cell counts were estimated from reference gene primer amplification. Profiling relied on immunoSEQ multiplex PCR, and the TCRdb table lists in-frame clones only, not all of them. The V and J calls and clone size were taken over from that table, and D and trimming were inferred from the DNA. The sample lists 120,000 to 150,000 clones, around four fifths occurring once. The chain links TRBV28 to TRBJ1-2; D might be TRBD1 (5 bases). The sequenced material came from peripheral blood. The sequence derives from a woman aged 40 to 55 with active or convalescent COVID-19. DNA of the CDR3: TGTGCCAGCACCTGGGGGGGGTTAGCAGGCTACACCTTC. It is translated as CASTWGGLAGYTF.